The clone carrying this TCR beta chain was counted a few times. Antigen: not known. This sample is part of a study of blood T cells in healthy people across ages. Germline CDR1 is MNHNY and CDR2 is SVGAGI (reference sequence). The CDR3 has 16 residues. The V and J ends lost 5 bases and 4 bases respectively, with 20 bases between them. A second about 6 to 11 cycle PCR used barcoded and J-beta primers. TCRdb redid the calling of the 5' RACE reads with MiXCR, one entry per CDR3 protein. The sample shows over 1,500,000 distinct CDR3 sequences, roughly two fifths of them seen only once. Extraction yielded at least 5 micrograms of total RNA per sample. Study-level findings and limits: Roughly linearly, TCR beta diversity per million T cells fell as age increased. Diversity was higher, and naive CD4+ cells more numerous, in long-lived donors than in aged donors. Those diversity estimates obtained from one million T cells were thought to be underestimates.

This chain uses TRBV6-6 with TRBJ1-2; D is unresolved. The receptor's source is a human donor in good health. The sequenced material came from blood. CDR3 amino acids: CASSPGEGGPSYGYTF. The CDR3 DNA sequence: TGTGCCAGCAGTCCTGGGGAGGGTGGGCCTAGCTATGGCTACACCTTC.